The source of this T cell receptor beta chain is a study of T cell repertoires in cytomegalovirus infection (dated by TCRdb to about 2019). With respect to the entire study: Peptide stimulations targeted recently identified HLA-C-restricted CMV epitopes, whose presentation resists viral immunomodulation, together with well-studied HLA-B-restricted epitopes. Because public TCR beta signatures pointed to carriage of CMV infection together with the matching HLA type, the HLA type of each donor mattered for the analysis. Summary of the overall study and its limitations: Carriers of CMV infection plus the relevant HLA type were discriminated by the cumulative frequency of public TCR beta family members in the study cohort and in an independent 352-donor cohort. In the ex vivo response, HLA-C-restricted CMV-specific TCR beta clonotypes were dominant, and in two of eight donors the single most frequent clonotype came from this HLA-C-restricted group.

Measured from the cysteine to the phenylalanine, the CDR3 is 14 residues long. The only DNA kept is the CDR3, 42 bases in frame from the first base. V is clipped by 1 base and J by 7 bases, and the sequence between their germline boundaries is 11 bases long. The germline V gene provides CDR1 LGHNA and CDR2 YSLEER. Sequencing instrument: Illumina HiSeq 1500. Through fastp at Q25 and MiXCR, TCRdb rebuilt clones from the public reads, retaining in-frame beta chains. CDR3 protein sequences are deduplicated, and each keeps its most common genes and DNA. The sample has roughly 500,000 distinct CDR3 sequences on record, approximately 46% of them singletons. The top ten hold 43% of the sample. In light of the paper, this sample's treatment or condition label describes: in vitro stimulation with specific CMV peptide epitopes to enrich CMV-specific T cells. Details on this clonotype: The clone's antigen remains unknown. Base qualities are not at hand, and no much larger clone is one base apart.

The sequencing used cultured PBMCs, collected from culture after CMV antigen stimulation. The receptor chain draws on TRBV4-3 and TRBJ1-5; no D segment can be confidently identified. This TCR was recovered from a human donor in good health (CMV status not recorded). Some clones in this sample may be carry-over from other donors' samples. The DNA is as follows: TGCGCCAGCAGCCAAGTGCCGGGCTGGCAGCCCCAGCATTTT. Translated, this is CASSQVPGWQPQHF.